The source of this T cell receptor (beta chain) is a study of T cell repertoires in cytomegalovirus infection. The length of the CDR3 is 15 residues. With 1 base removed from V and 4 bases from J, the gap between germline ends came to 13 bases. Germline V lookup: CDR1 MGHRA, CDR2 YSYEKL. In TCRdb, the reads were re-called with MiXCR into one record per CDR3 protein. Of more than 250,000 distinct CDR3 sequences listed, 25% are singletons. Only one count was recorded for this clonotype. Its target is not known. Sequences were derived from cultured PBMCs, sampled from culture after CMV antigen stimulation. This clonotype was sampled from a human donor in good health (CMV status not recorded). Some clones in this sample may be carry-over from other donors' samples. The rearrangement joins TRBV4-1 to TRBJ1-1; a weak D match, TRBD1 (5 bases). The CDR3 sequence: CASSQVGATGTEAFF. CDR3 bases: TGCGCCAGCAGCCAAGTCGGCGCTACAGGCACTGAAGCTTTCTTT.